This is a list of T cell receptor beta chains from one sample in a study of blood T cell repertoires in COVID-19. Assay used: immunoSEQ multiplex PCR; TCRdb lists only in-frame clones, some missing. The sample holds some 330,000 clones; roughly 91% are singletons and the top ten take 1.5% to 2%. Sequencing was performed on peripheral blood. The receptor set was obtained from a woman aged 30 to 39 with COVID-19, enrolled during active disease. The CDR3 runs from the conserved cysteine through the conserved F or W. The D gene is left open where the match is weak. Expanded clones are given a class, and other clones once, few, many or no size at all.

-,TRBJ1-3,TRBV28,-,CASSFQMRNTIYF,TGTGCCAGCAGTTTCCAAATGAGGAACACCATATATTTT
-,TRBJ2-1,TRBV27,-,CASSPDLEASEQFF,TGTGCCAGCAGTCCAGACTTGGAGGCGAGTGAGCAGTTCTTC
-,TRBJ1-4,TRBV7-2,-,CASSFDRRREKLFF,TGTGCCAGCAGCTTCGACAGGCGAAGGGAAAAACTGTTTTTT
-,TRBJ1-1,TRBV5-6,-,CASREWGRRNTEAFF,TGTGCCAGCAGGGAATGGGGCCGCAGGAACACTGAAGCTTTCTTT
once,TRBJ2-1,TRBV6-5,-,CASSYSQLGVSEQFF,TGTGCCAGCAGTTACTCCCAGCTAGGGGTCTCCGAGCAGTTCTTC
-,TRBJ1-6,TRBV6-1,-,CASSGQVPSSYNSPLHF,TGTGCCAGCAGTGGACAGGTTCCCAGCTCCTATAATTCACCCCTCCACTTT
-,TRBJ1-6,TRBV18,-,CASSHPGARSSYNSPLHF,TGTGCCAGCTCACACCCAGGGGCACGTAGCTCCTATAATTCACCCCTCCACTTT
-,TRBJ2-1,TRBV6-1,-,CASSDVALTGRLNEQFF,TGTGCCAGCAGTGACGTGGCCTTAACAGGACGGCTCAATGAGCAGTTCTTC
once,TRBJ1-1,TRBV12-3/TRBV12-4,-,CASSLELGVGF,TGTGCCAGCAGTTTAGAATTGGGAGTCGGCTTT
-,TRBJ1-1,TRBV5-1,-,CASSLGPAGEAFF,TGCGCCAGCAGCTTGGGACCTGCAGGGGAAGCTTTCTTT
-,TRBJ1-2,TRBV12-3/TRBV12-4,-,CASSLTGQGYTF,TGTGCCAGCAGCCTCACAGGGCAAGGCTACACCTTC
-,TRBJ1-1,TRBV18,TRBD1,CASSLTGGRTEAFF,TGTGCCAGCTCCCTAACAGGGGGGCGCACTGAAGCTTTCTTT
-,TRBJ2-3,TRBV30,-,CALGGGAGTDTQYF,TGTGCCTTAGGGGGAGGGGCGGGCACAGATACGCAGTATTTT
-,TRBJ2-7,TRBV9,TRBD1,CASSPTGTGVDEQYF,TGTGCCAGCAGCCCAACCGGGACAGGGGTAGACGAGCAGTACTTC
-,TRBJ1-4,TRBV24-1,TRBD1,CATSESGTGQEKLFF,TGTGCCACCAGTGAATCCGGGACAGGGCAGGAAAAACTGTTTTTT
few,TRBJ1-1,TRBV27,-,CASSLQGGGTEAFF,TGTGCCAGCAGTCTACAGGGAGGGGGAACTGAAGCTTTCTTT
-,TRBJ1-6,TRBV5-4,TRBD1,CASTAGTGLEPLHF,TGTGCCAGCACCGCCGGGACAGGTTTAGAACCCCTCCACTTT
-,TRBJ2-2,TRBV5-6,TRBD1,CASSFNRGANTGELFF,TGTGCCAGCAGCTTTAACAGGGGGGCGAACACCGGGGAGCTGTTTTTT
-,TRBJ2-1,TRBV10-2,-,CASSENRDNEQFF,TGCGCCAGCAGTGAGAACAGGGACAATGAGCAGTTCTTC
once,TRBJ2-1,TRBV10-1,TRBD2,CASSEFPSGAYNEQFF,TGCGCCAGCAGTGAGTTCCCTAGCGGGGCTTACAATGAGCAGTTCTTC
-,TRBJ1-5,TRBV7-2,TRBD1,CASSLGTGWSNQPQHF,TGTGCCAGCAGCCTCGGGACAGGGTGGAGCAATCAGCCCCAGCATTTT
-,TRBJ2-5,TRBV7-9,TRBD2,CASSGGLAGDLRETQYF,TGTGCCAGCAGCGGAGGACTAGCGGGGGACCTCCGGGAGACCCAGTACTTC
-,TRBJ2-7,TRBV5-4,-,CASTAQDTSYEQYF,TGTGCCAGCACCGCTCAGGACACCTCCTACGAGCAGTACTTC
once,TRBJ1-2,TRBV6-5,TRBD1,CASSRTGTDGYTF,TGTGCCAGCAGCCGGACAGGAACGGATGGCTACACCTTC
-,TRBJ1-4,TRBV5-1,-,CASSSSGATNEKLFF,TGCGCCAGCAGCTCGTCAGGGGCAACTAATGAAAAACTGTTTTTT
once,TRBJ2-7,TRBV7-2,TRBD2,CASSLSGAAREQYF,TGTGCCAGCAGCTTAAGCGGGGCCGCTCGGGAGCAGTACTTC
-,TRBJ2-1,TRBV12-3/TRBV12-4,-,CASRIQEYNEQFF,TGTGCCAGCAGGATACAGGAGTACAATGAGCAGTTCTTC
-,TRBJ2-3,TRBV28,TRBD1,CASTMRQGPSTDTQYF,TGTGCCAGCACTATGAGACAGGGACCATCCACAGATACGCAGTATTTT
few,TRBJ1-6,TRBV7-2,TRBD1,CASSLPGQGNSPLHF,TGTGCCAGCAGCTTACCGGGACAGGGAAATTCACCCCTCCACTTT
-,TRBJ2-6,TRBV4-1,-,CASSQDRSLSGANVLTF,TGCGCCAGCAGCCAGGACAGATCCCTCTCTGGGGCCAACGTCCTGACTTTC
-,TRBJ1-1,TRBV18,-,CASSSQVNTEAFF,TGTGCCAGCTCATCTCAGGTGAACACTGAAGCTTTCTTT
-,TRBJ2-2,TRBV15,-,CATSRGVEGAGELFF,TGTGCCACCAGCAGAGGGGTCGAGGGGGCCGGGGAGCTGTTTTTT
once,TRBJ2-1,TRBV19,-,CASSTTAHNEQFF,TGTGCCAGTAGTACCACAGCACACAATGAGCAGTTCTTC
-,TRBJ2-5,TRBV18,TRBD1,CASSPMEGGFETQYF,TGTGCCAGCTCACCAATGGAAGGGGGCTTTGAGACCCAGTACTTC
-,TRBJ1-1,TRBV4-1,TRBD1,CASSQDGQGILEAFF,TGCGCCAGCAGCCAGGACGGACAGGGGATCCTTGAAGCTTTCTTT
-,TRBJ1-2,TRBV7-6,-,CASSLVPIDKEVYGYTF,TGTGCCAGCAGCTTAGTACCAATCGACAAGGAAGTCTATGGCTACACCTTC
-,TRBJ1-2,TRBV5-1,-,CASSLVPGYGYTF,TGCGCCAGCAGCTTGGTTCCGGGGTATGGCTACACCTTC
-,TRBJ2-4,TRBV2,TRBD1,CASSQGAAKNIQYF,TGTGCCAGCAGCCAGGGGGCGGCCAAAAACATTCAGTACTTC
once,TRBJ2-3,TRBV6-1,TRBD2,CASSGGTSGASITDTQYF,TGTGCCAGCAGTGGCGGGACTAGCGGGGCGTCTATCACAGATACGCAGTATTTT
-,TRBJ2-1,TRBV27,-,CASSFAGASYNEQFF,TGTGCCAGCAGTTTCGCGGGGGCCTCCTACAATGAGCAGTTCTTC
-,TRBJ1-2,TRBV6-5,-,CASRKQGVRSGYTF,TGTGCCAGCAGAAAACAGGGAGTGCGTAGTGGCTACACCTTC
-,TRBJ2-3,TRBV5-4,TRBD2,CASSLAGGPTDTQYF,TGTGCCAGCAGCTTGGCGGGGGGGCCGACAGATACGCAGTATTTT
-,TRBJ1-2,TRBV6-2/TRBV6-3,-,CASSYIQGSKFYGYTF,TGTGCCAGCAGTTATATACAGGGATCCAAGTTCTATGGCTACACCTTC
once,TRBJ1-1,TRBV4-2,-,CASSTDTNTEAFF,TGTGCCAGCAGCACGGACACCAACACTGAAGCTTTCTTT
-,TRBJ1-5,TRBV19,-,CASSIGGEGNQPQHF,TGTGCCAGTAGTATCGGGGGAGAGGGCAATCAGCCCCAGCATTTT
-,TRBJ1-5,TRBV4-2,-,CASSQAGVSNQPQHF,TGTGCCAGCAGCCAAGCAGGTGTAAGCAATCAGCCCCAGCATTTT
-,TRBJ1-6,TRBV30,-,CAWTQGRGSPLHF,TGTGCCTGGACCCAGGGAAGGGGTTCACCCCTCCACTTT
-,TRBJ1-2,TRBV3-1/TRBV3-2,-,CASSQQGANYGYTF,TGTGCCAGCAGCCAACAGGGTGCGAACTATGGCTACACCTTC
-,TRBJ1-2,TRBV7-9,TRBD1,CASSPDRSYGYTF,TGTGCCAGCAGCCCGGACAGGAGCTATGGCTACACCTTC
-,TRBJ1-2,TRBV7-9,-,CASSLPTRNYGYTF,TGTGCCAGCAGCTTACCGACCAGGAACTATGGCTACACCTTC
few,TRBJ2-4,TRBV11-2,-,CASSLGTGGQNIQYF,TGTGCCAGCAGCTTAGGAACCGGGGGACAAAACATTCAGTACTTC
-,TRBJ2-3,TRBV7-9,-,CASSPPGTDTQYF,TGTGCCAGCAGCCCTCCAGGCACAGATACGCAGTATTTT
once,TRBJ1-1,TRBV7-9,-,CASSLGYKAFF,TGTGCCAGCAGCTTAGGATACAAAGCTTTCTTT